Listed here is a single T cell receptor (beta chain). Its antigen is unidentified. The source of the sample is a study of T-cell reconstitution after alpha-beta-depleted transplantation in children. Preparation of the TCRbeta library was carried out with unique molecular identifiers. MiXCR was run by TCRdb on the PCR reads, yielding one entry per CDR3 protein. The profile covers about 300,000 distinct CDR3 sequences, with 10% appearing a single time and 7% to 9.5% taken by the ten largest. Trimming stripped 3 bases from V and 9 bases from J, with 15 bases between. This CDR3 comprises 14 residues. Germline assignment: CDR1 LNHNV and CDR2 YYDKDF (reference sequence). Whole-study findings and limits: After transplant, high TCRbeta diversity at day 60 in some patients arose from surviving recipient T cells and thymic progenitors. When one year had passed after transplant, most T-cell counts and diversity came from newly produced T cells. It was reported that alpha-beta T cells came from several hundred expanded graft clones (about two months after transplant).

Sequences were derived from PBMCs, sampled before TCRalphabeta/CD19-depleted stem cell transplant. The chain has TRBV15 and TRBJ2-1; a possible D gene is TRBD1 (6 bases). This receptor was identified in a boy in the first two years of life with acute myeloid leukemia, due to receive a stem cell transplant. CDR3 nucleotides: TGTGCCACCAGCAGTGATCAGGGGTTTGCTGAGCAGTTCTTC. Residues: CATSSDQGFAEQFF.